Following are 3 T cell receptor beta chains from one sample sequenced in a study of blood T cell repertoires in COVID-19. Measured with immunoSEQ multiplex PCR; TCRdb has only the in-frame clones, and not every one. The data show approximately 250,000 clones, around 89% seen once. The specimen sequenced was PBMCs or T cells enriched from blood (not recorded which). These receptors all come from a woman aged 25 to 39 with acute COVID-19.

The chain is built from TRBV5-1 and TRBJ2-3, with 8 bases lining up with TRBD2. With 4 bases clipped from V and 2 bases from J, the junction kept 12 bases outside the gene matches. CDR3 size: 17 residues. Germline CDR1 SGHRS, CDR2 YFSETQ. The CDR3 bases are TGCGCCAGCAGCACCGGCGCTAGCGGGCTAATCACAGATACGCAGTATTTT. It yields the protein CASSTGASGLITDTQYF.

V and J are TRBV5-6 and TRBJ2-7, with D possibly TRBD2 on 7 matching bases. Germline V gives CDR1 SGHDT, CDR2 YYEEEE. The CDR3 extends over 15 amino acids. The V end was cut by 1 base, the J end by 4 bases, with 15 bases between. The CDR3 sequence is CASSLWGRGRYEQYF. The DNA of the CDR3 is TGTGCCAGCAGCTTGTGGGGGCGGGGGAGATACGAGCAGTACTTC.

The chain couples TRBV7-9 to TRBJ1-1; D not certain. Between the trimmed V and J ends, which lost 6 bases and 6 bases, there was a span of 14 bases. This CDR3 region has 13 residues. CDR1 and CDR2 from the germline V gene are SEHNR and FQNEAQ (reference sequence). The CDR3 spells CASSYQASPEAFF. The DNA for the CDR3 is TGTGCCAGCAGTTATCAGGCCTCCCCTGAAGCTTTCTTT.